Sequencing of this T cell receptor (beta chain) was carried out in a study of cytomegalovirus exposure and HLA in healthy donors. The PCR employed 60 Vbeta primers together with 13 Jbeta primers. Repertoires were generated with immunoSEQ multiplex PCR, while TCRdb's copy carries only in-frame clones and drops some. The sample includes tens of thousands of clones. CDR1 and CDR2 (germline): SGHNT, YYREEE (reference sequence). V trimming: 2 bases; J trimming: 7 bases; junction bases outside the gene matches: 3. The CDR3 totals 14 residues. Source material: PBMCs. The sequence came from a man in his forties or fifties in good health and CMV-seropositive. The genes are TRBV5-4 and TRBJ1-4; TRBD1 matches at 9 bases. For the CDR3, the DNA is TGTGCCAGCAGCTTACAGGGGGCGCTTGAAAAACTGTTTTTT. The encoded protein is CASSLQGALEKLFF.